A selection of T cell receptor beta chains follows, all from one sample in a study of OX40 agonist ivuxolimab in advanced cancers. Only in-frame clones appear in the TCRdb table, and some are missing; sequencing was by immunoSEQ multiplex PCR. The table records approximately 58,000 clones, around 84% of them present only once. The sample here was CD4+ or CD8+ T cells sorted from blood, taken in a trial of the OX40 agonist ivuxolimab. The receptor set was obtained from an adult with an advanced solid tumor such as melanoma, head and neck, liver or kidney cancer. The CDR3 runs from the conserved cysteine through the conserved F or W. Each record gives: clone size, J gene, V gene, D gene, CDR3 protein, CDR3 DNA. The D gene is left open where the match is weak. Clone size is not always given. Where it is, it says once, few, many or a class for expanded clones.

NA,TRBJ1-1,TRBV7-9,NA,CASSLGPRVTEAFF,TGTGCCAGCAGCTTAGGTCCCAGGGTCACTGAAGCTTTCTTT
NA,TRBJ2-7,TRBV5-6,TRBD2,CASSAPSGRSPYEQYF,TGTGCCAGCAGCGCGCCGAGCGGGAGGTCCCCCTACGAGCAGTACTTC
NA,TRBJ2-1,TRBV7-2,TRBD2,CASSWRGAGVRNEQFF,TGTGCCAGCAGCTGGCGTGGCGCGGGAGTAAGGAATGAGCAGTTCTTC
NA,TRBJ1-5,TRBV7-8,TRBD1,CASSLGTGGNQPQHF,TGTGCCAGCAGCTTAGGGACAGGAGGCAATCAGCCCCAGCATTTT
NA,TRBJ2-1,TRBV11-2,NA,CASSLLTRTEEQFF,TGTGCCAGCAGCCTCCTGACCCGGACGGAAGAGCAGTTCTTC
once,TRBJ2-7,TRBV2,TRBD2,CASIGSGLSYEQYF,TGTGCCAGCATTGGTAGCGGGCTCTCCTACGAGCAGTACTTC
NA,TRBJ1-3,TRBV14,NA,CASSPDYRASTIYF,TGTGCCAGCAGCCCTGATTACAGGGCTAGCACCATATATTTT
NA,TRBJ1-1,TRBV19,TRBD1,CASRGQVVTEAFF,TGTGCCAGTAGGGGACAGGTGGTCACTGAAGCTTTCTTT
few,TRBJ1-1,TRBV7-9,NA,CASSWGEDTRAFF,TGTGCCAGCAGCTGGGGTGAGGACACCAGGGCTTTCTTT
NA,TRBJ2-2,TRBV5-1,TRBD2,CASSLVGSGSSGELFF,TGCGCCAGCAGCTTGGTAGGTAGCGGGAGTTCCGGGGAGCTGTTTTTT
NA,TRBJ2-7,TRBV9,TRBD1,CATAVHERGRSYEQYF,TGTGCCACCGCGGTACATGAGAGGGGGCGTTCCTACGAGCAGTACTTC
NA,TRBJ1-6,TRBV5-1,TRBD1,CASSLVWTGISPLHF,TGCGCCAGCAGCTTGGTTTGGACAGGGATTTCACCCCTCCACTTT
NA,TRBJ1-6,TRBV28,NA,CASSLSQNNSPLHF,TGTGCCAGCAGTTTATCCCAGAATAATTCACCCCTCCACTTT
NA,TRBJ2-5,TRBV15,NA,CATSKGSQTQYF,TGTGCCACCAGCAAAGGGTCCCAGACCCAGTACTTC
NA,TRBJ2-2,TRBV11-1,NA,CASSLVWGAGNTGELFF,TGTGCCAGCAGCTTAGTATGGGGGGCAGGGAACACCGGGGAGCTGTTTTTT
NA,TRBJ2-1,TRBV6-6,TRBD2,CASAGLVNEQFF,TGTGCCAGCGCCGGACTAGTGAATGAGCAGTTCTTC
NA,TRBJ1-5,TRBV5-5,NA,CASGRDTLSPQHF,TGTGCCAGCGGCCGGGACACCCTTTCGCCCCAGCATTTT
NA,TRBJ1-2,TRBV2,NA,CASSAPGRWYGYTF,TGTGCCAGCAGTGCGCCAGGGCGATGGTATGGCTACACCTTC
NA,TRBJ1-2,TRBV6-1,TRBD1,CASSQDRGFGGYTF,TGTGCCAGCAGCCAGGACAGGGGGTTTGGGGGCTACACCTTC
NA,TRBJ2-7,TRBV11-3,NA,CASSLGPRYEQYF,TGTGCCAGCAGCTTAGGGCCAAGGTACGAGCAGTACTTC
NA,TRBJ2-5,TRBV5-5,NA,CASSLMGGETQYF,TGTGCCAGCAGCTTGATGGGAGGAGAGACCCAGTACTTC
NA,TRBJ2-5,TRBV20-1,NA,CSAPELETQYF,TGCAGTGCCCCGGAATTAGAGACCCAGTACTTC
NA,TRBJ2-7,TRBV5-6,TRBD2,CASSLVRASGRREQYF,TGTGCCAGCAGCTTGGTTAGGGCTAGCGGGAGACGGGAGCAGTACTTC
NA,TRBJ2-5,TRBV19,NA,CASSSTGLQETQYF,TGTGCCAGTAGTTCTACAGGGTTGCAAGAGACCCAGTACTTC
NA,TRBJ2-1,TRBV7-9,NA,CASRYTWNEQFF,TGTGCCAGCAGATATACGTGGAATGAGCAGTTCTTC
NA,TRBJ2-2,TRBV19,NA,CASSVPMGELFF,TGTGCCAGTAGTGTCCCCATGGGGGAGCTGTTTTTT
NA,TRBJ1-3,TRBV5-5,NA,CASSPEIRGSSGNTIYF,TGTGCCAGCAGTCCTGAAATCCGGGGGAGCTCTGGAAACACCATATATTTT
NA,TRBJ2-7,TRBV13,TRBD1,CASSSAGTGYTEQYF,TGTGCCAGCAGCTCCGCCGGGACAGGGTACACCGAGCAGTACTTC
few,TRBJ2-3,TRBV7-6,NA,CASSPVDSGRPDTQYF,TGTGCCAGCAGCCCGGTGGATAGCGGACGTCCAGATACGCAGTATTTT
NA,TRBJ2-1,TRBV5-1,TRBD1,CASSSGQGEAYNEQFF,TGCGCCAGCAGCTCGGGACAGGGGGAGGCCTACAATGAGCAGTTCTTC
NA,TRBJ2-2,TRBV6-5,NA,CASSEVLAGELFF,TGTGCCAGCAGTGAAGTGTTGGCCGGGGAGCTGTTTTTT
NA,TRBJ2-4,TRBV7-9,TRBD2,CASSLEDGRYAVTKNIQYF,TGTGCCAGCAGCTTAGAGGACGGGAGGTATGCTGTGACCAAAAACATTCAGTACTTC
NA,TRBJ2-7,TRBV6-1,TRBD2,CASTIGLAGDREQYF,TGTGCCAGCACCATTGGACTAGCGGGTGACAGGGAGCAGTACTTC
NA,TRBJ1-2,TRBV27,TRBD1,CASSSRQGSWDGYTF,TGTGCCAGCAGTTCCCGACAGGGGTCTTGGGATGGCTACACCTTC
NA,TRBJ2-1,TRBV7-9,TRBD2,CASSLASGLAGGSEQFF,TGTGCCAGCAGCTTAGCCTCGGGACTAGCGGGAGGCAGTGAGCAGTTCTTC
NA,TRBJ1-1,TRBV21-1,NA,CASSKSRTGNTEAFF,TGTGCCAGCAGCAAAAGCAGGACGGGAAACACTGAAGCTTTCTTT
NA,TRBJ1-1,TRBV9,NA,CASSPTRGWTEAFF,TGTGCCAGCAGCCCCACGAGGGGTTGGACTGAAGCTTTCTTT